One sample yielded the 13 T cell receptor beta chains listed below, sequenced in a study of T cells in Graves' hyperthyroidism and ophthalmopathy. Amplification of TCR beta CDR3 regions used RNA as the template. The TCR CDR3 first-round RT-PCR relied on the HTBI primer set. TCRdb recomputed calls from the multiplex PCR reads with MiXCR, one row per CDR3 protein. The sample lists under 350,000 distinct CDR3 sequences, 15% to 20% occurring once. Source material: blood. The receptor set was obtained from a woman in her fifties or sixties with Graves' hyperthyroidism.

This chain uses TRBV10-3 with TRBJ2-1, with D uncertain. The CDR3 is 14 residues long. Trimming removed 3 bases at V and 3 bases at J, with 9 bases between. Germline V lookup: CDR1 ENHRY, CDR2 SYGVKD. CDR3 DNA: TGTGCCATCAGTGACTTGCTAGGCTACAATGAGCAGTTCTTC. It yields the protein CAISDLLGYNEQFF.

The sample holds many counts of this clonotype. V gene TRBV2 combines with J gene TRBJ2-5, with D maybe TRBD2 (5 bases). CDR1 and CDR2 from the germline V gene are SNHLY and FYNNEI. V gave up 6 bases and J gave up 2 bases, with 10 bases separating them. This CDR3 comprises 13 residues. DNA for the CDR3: TGTGCCAGCAGAGACGACTATCAAGAGACCCAGTACTTC. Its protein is CASRDDYQETQYF.

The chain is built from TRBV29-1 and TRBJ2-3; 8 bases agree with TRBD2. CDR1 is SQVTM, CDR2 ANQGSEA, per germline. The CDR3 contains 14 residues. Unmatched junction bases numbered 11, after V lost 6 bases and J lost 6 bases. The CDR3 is CSVPGLAIPDTQYF. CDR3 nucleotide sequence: TGCAGCGTCCCTGGACTAGCAATCCCCGATACGCAGTATTTT.

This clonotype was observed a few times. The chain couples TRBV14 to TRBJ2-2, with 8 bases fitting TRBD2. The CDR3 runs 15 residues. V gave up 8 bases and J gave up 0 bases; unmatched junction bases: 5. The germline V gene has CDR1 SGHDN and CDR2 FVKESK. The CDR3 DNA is TGTGCCAGCGCCACACTAGCGGCGAACACCGGGGAGCTGTTTTTT. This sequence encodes CASATLAANTGELFF.

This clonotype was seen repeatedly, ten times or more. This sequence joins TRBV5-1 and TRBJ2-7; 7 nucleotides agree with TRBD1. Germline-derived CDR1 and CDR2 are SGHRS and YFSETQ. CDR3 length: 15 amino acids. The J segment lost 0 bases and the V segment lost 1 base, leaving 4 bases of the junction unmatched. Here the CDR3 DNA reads TGCGCCAGCAGCTTGAAGGACAGGTACTCCTACGAGCAGTACGTC. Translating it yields CASSLKDRYSYEQYV.

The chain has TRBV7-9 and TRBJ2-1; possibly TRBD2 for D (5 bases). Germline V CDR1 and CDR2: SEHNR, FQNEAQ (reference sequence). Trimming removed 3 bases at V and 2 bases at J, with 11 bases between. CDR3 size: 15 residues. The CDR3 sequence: CASSFLSGTYNEQFF. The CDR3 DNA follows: TGTGCCAGCAGCTTCTTAAGCGGAACCTACAATGAGCAGTTCTTC.

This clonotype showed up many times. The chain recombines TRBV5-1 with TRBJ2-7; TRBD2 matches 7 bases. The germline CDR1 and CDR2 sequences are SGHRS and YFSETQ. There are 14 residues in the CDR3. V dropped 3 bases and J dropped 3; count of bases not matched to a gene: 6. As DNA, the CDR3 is TGCGCCAGCAGCTACCCACGGGGGGTCTACGAGCAGTACGTC. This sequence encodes CASSYPRGVYEQYV.

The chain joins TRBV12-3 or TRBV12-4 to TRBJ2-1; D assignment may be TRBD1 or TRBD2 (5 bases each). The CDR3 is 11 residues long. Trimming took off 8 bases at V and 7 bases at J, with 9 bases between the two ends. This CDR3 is CASEGRNEQFF. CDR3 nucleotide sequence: TGTGCCAGCGAGGGGCGGAATGAGCAGTTCTTC.

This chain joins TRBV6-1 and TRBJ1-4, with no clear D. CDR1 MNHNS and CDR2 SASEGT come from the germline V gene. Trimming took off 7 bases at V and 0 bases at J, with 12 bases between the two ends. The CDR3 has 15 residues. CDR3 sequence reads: CASTPTSPTNEKLFF. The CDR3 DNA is TGTGCCAGCACTCCTACGTCCCCAACTAATGAAAAACTGTTTTTT.

The CDR3 sequence: CASSYGTSRYEQYF. The CDR3 DNA sequence: TGTGCCAGCAGCTACGGGACGTCGAGATACGAGCAGTACTTC. This chain links TRBV5-4 with TRBJ2-7; either TRBD1 or TRBD2 may supply D (5 bases each). The V and J ends lost 3 bases and 4 bases respectively, with 14 bases between them. Germline V gene sequence: CDR1 SGHNT, CDR2 YYREEE (reference sequence). The CDR3 consists of 14 residues.

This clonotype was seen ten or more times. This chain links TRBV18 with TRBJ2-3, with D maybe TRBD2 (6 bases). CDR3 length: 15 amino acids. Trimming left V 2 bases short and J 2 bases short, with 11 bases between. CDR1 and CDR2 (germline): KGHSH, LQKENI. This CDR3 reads CASSPDQGLTDTQYF. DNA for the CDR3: TGTGCCAGCTCACCAGATCAGGGACTCACAGATACGCAGTATTTT. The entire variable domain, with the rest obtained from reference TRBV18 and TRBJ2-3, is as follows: NAGVMQNPRHLVRRRGQEARLRCSPMKGHSHVYWYRQLPEEGLKFMVYLQKENIIDESGMPKERFSAEFPKEGPSILRIQQVVRGDSAAYFCASSPDQGLTDTQYFGPGTRLTVL.

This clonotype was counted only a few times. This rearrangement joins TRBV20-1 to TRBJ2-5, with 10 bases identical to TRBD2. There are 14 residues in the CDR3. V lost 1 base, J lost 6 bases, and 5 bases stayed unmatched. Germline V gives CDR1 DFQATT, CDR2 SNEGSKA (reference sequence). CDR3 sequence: CSARGLAGVKTQYF. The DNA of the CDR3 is TGCAGTGCTAGAGGGCTAGCGGGAGTAAAGACCCAGTACTTC.

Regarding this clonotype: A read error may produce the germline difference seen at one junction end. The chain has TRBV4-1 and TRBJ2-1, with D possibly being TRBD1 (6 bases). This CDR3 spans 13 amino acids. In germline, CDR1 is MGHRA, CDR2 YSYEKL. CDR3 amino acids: CASSHPRDNEQLF. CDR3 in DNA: TGCGCCAGCAGCCACCCCCGGGACAATGAGCAGCTCTTC.